One sample yielded the 24 T cell receptor beta chains listed below, sequenced in a study of shared clonotypes between healthy human individuals. The table came from immunoSEQ multiplex PCR; TCRdb's copy has only in-frame clones and leaves some out. Of around 2.5 million clones listed, over 85% are singletons. Source material: naive CD4+ T cells from PBMCs. Indicated subset: CD45RA+ positively selected. Every receptor here comes from a man aged 18-30 years in good health. Some clones in this sample may be carry-over from other donors' samples.

The chain uses TRBV27 and TRBJ2-7, with D possibly TRBD2 on 6 matching bases. The V end was cut by 5 bases, the J end by 6 bases, with 11 bases between. The CDR3 is made up of 12 amino acids. Germline values: CDR1 MNHEY, CDR2 SMNVEV (reference sequence). The CDR3 bases are TGTGCCAGCAGTAGGGGACTTCGCGAGCAGTACTTC. It yields the protein CASSRGLREQYF.

V usage is TRBV6-6 and J usage is TRBJ2-5, with D possibly matching TRBD1 (5 bases). The CDR3 is 14 residues long. Trimming took off 4 bases at V and 2 bases at J, with 11 bases between the two ends. From germline, CDR1 is MNHNY and CDR2 SVGAGI (reference sequence). The CDR3 nucleotides read TGTGCCAGCAGTTTCCCAGACAGACAAGAGACCCAGTACTTC. Translation: CASSFPDRQETQYF.

The chain has TRBV2 and TRBJ1-1, with D maybe TRBD1 (5 bases). The ends were cut back, 6 bases at V and 1 base at J, with 9 bases in the middle. Germline assignment: CDR1 SNHLY and CDR2 FYNNEI. The length of the CDR3 is 13 residues. The CDR3 nucleotides read TGTGCCAGCAGGCCCACAGGGAACACTGAAGCTTTCTTT. It codes for CASRPTGNTEAFF. The full variable domain, rest sourced from reference TRBV2 and TRBJ1-1, is EPEVTQTPSHQVTQMGQEVILRCVPISNHLYFYWYRQILGQKVEFLVSFYNNEISEKSEIFDDQFSVERPDGSNFTLKIRSTKLEDSAMYFCASRPTGNTEAFFGQGTRLTVV.

V is TRBV10-3 and J is TRBJ2-2, with TRBD1 as a possible D gene (6 bases). CDR1 and CDR2 from the germline V gene are ENHRY and SYGVKD. V was cut by 3 bases and J by 6 bases, with 14 bases left in between. This CDR3 comprises 15 residues. CDR3 sequence: CAISDYRGGAGELFF. The CDR3 nucleotides are TGTGCCATCAGTGATTACCGAGGGGGAGCCGGGGAGCTGTTTTTT.

J is TRBJ2-5 and V is TRBV30, with TRBD2 identical over 10 bases. Germline trimming cut 3 bases from V and 5 bases from J; bases unmatched to any gene: 6. This CDR3 has 14 amino acids. Germline CDR1 and CDR2: GTSNPN and SVGIG (reference sequence). DNA for the CDR3: TGTGCCTGGAGCCTGGGACTAGCGCTGGAGACCCAGTACTTC. This gives the protein CAWSLGLALETQYF.

The chain uses TRBV5-4 and TRBJ2-5; no definite D call. V was shortened by 3 bases and J by 2 bases, with 17 bases between the two germline ends. There are 16 residues in the CDR3. Germline V lookup: CDR1 SGHNT, CDR2 YYREEE (reference sequence). The CDR3 region has the DNA TGTGCCAGCAGCTCCCCGGTAGACATGAGTCAAGAGACCCAGTACTTC. It yields the protein CASSSPVDMSQETQYF.

This rearrangement joins TRBV30 to TRBJ2-1; D remains ambiguous. Deletions cut 2 bases from V and 3 bases from J, with 8 bases between. There are 13 residues in the CDR3. Germline V gene sequence: CDR1 GTSNPN, CDR2 SVGIG (reference sequence). CDR3 region: CAWSFLGYNEQFF. In DNA, the CDR3 is TGTGCCTGGAGTTTCTTGGGCTACAATGAGCAGTTCTTC.

CDR3 DNA sequence: TGTGCCTGGAGTGTAGGCCAGGGCAGTCACACTGAAGCTTTCTTT. Protein product: CAWSVGQGSHTEAFF. V usage is TRBV30 and J usage is TRBJ1-1; D possibly corresponds to TRBD1 (5 bases). V dropped 0 bases and J dropped 3 bases, with 14 bases sitting between them. CDR3 length: 15 residues. Germline CDR1 and CDR2: GTSNPN and SVGIG (reference sequence).

The chain uses TRBV6-6 and TRBJ2-2; 12 bases line up with TRBD2. V lost 6 bases and J lost 6; bases outside the gene matches: 8. This CDR3 has 16 amino acids. In germline, CDR1 is MNHNY, CDR2 SVGAGI (reference sequence). The CDR3 loop is CASRELAGGGSGELFF. Written as DNA, the CDR3 is TGTGCCAGCAGGGAGCTAGCGGGAGGGGGATCCGGGGAGCTGTTTTTT.

A word on this clone: The sample has other DNA sequences that encode this CDR3 too. The chain carries TRBV11-3 and TRBJ2-3; D is unresolved. Trimming cost V 1 base and J 5 bases, with 1 base left between them. This CDR3 has 11 amino acids. Germline lookup yields CDR1 SGHNT and CDR2 YENEEA. CDR3 protein: CASSLGDTQYF. CDR3 sequence (DNA): TGTGCCAGCAGCTTAGGAGATACGCAGTATTTT.

This chain's CDR3 is CASSLLGPGANVLTF. CDR3 nucleotide sequence: TGTGCCAGCAGCCTCCTGGGCCCTGGGGCCAACGTCCTGACTTTC. The chain carries TRBV7-3 and TRBJ2-6; D is undetermined. Looked up from germline, CDR1 is SGHTA and CDR2 is FQGTGA. The ends were cut back, 5 bases at V and 2 bases at J, with 10 bases in the middle. The CDR3 is 15 amino acids.

The chain employs TRBV29-1 and TRBJ2-3, with unresolved D. In germline, CDR1 is SQVTM, CDR2 ANQGSEA. The CDR3 consists of 11 residues. The ends were cut back, 4 bases at V and 6 bases at J, with 8 bases in the middle. Here the CDR3 DNA reads TGCAGCGTTGCAGGTTCCGATACGCAGTATTTT. Amino acids: CSVAGSDTQYF.

This clone was recorded a few times. The same CDR3 also results from other DNA sequences found in this sample. The chain recombines TRBV30 with TRBJ1-1, with D perhaps TRBD1 (5 bases). The CDR3 length is 13 residues. Trimming removed 0 bases at V and 0 bases at J, with 5 bases between. Germline V gene lookup returns CDR1 GTSNPN and CDR2 SVGIG (reference sequence). CDR3 nucleotide sequence: TGTGCCTGGAGTGTACAGGTGAACACTGAAGCTTTCTTT. It encodes CAWSVQVNTEAFF.

Notes on this clone: Other DNA sequences in this sample translate to the same CDR3. The chain has TRBV2 and TRBJ2-7; the D gene is possibly TRBD2 (5 bases). Between the trimmed V and J ends, which lost 8 bases and 0 bases, there was a span of 14 bases. Germline CDR1 SNHLY, CDR2 FYNNEI. CDR3 length: 14 residues. The CDR3 nucleotides read TGTGCCAGCTCTGGACTTCAGAGCTCCTACGAGCAGTACTTC. It specifies CASSGLQSSYEQYF.

CDR3 sequence (DNA): TGTGCCAGCAGCTTAGACAATAACTATGGCTACACCTTC. Translating it yields CASSLDNNYGYTF. This rearrangement joins TRBV7-3 to TRBJ1-2; D unclear. Germline V CDR1 and CDR2: SGHTA, FQGTGA. V lost 2 bases to trimming and J lost 1 base, with 5 bases between them. The CDR3 is made up of 13 amino acids.

This chain joins TRBV4-1 and TRBJ2-7; no reliable D call. This CDR3 comprises 14 residues. With 1 base removed from V and 2 bases from J, the gap between germline ends came to 9 bases. Germline values: CDR1 MGHRA, CDR2 YSYEKL. CDR3 coding DNA: TGCGCCAGCAGCCAAGTAAATGGCGCCTACGAGCAGTACTTC. Protein sequence: CASSQVNGAYEQYF.

The chain combines TRBV11-1 with TRBJ1-4; D possibly corresponds to TRBD1 (5 bases). The length of the CDR3 is 16 residues. Trimming left V 5 bases short and J 8 bases short, with 21 bases between. Germline assignment: CDR1 SGHAT and CDR2 FQDESV (reference sequence). CDR3 in DNA: TGTGCCAGCAGCCCCCGGGTGGGGGATCAAGGCGAAAAACTGTTTTTT. Residues: CASSPRVGDQGEKLFF.

The chain carries TRBV4-1 and TRBJ1-5, with D hard to call. Germline V lookup: CDR1 MGHRA, CDR2 YSYEKL. This CDR3 is 13 amino acids long. With 4 bases removed from V and 5 bases from J, the gap between germline ends came to 9 bases. CDR3 protein: CASSPQKDQPQHF. The CDR3 nucleotides are TGCGCCAGCAGCCCCCAGAAGGATCAGCCCCAGCATTTT.

On this clone itself: Other DNA sequences in the same sample also yield this CDR3. The V call is TRBV7-2, the J call TRBJ2-5; D is possibly TRBD1 (5 bases). Germline CDR1 and CDR2: SGHTA and FQGNSA. The CDR3 has 12 amino acids. The V end was cut by 6 bases, the J end by 4 bases, with 9 bases between. The CDR3 sequence: CASSLRGETQYF. In nucleotides, the CDR3 is TGTGCCAGCAGTCTTAGGGGAGAGACCCAGTACTTC.

The chain joins TRBV5-1 to TRBJ2-1; 7 bases are a match to TRBD2. Per the germline V gene, CDR1 is SGHRS and CDR2 is YFSETQ. V trimming: 4 bases; J trimming: 2 bases; junction bases outside the gene matches: 6. The CDR3 spans 15 residues. CDR3 loop: CASSPGLVPYNEQFF. As DNA, the CDR3 is TGCGCCAGCAGCCCCGGACTAGTTCCCTACAATGAGCAGTTCTTC. The full variable domain, completed using reference TRBV5-1 and TRBJ2-1, is KAGVTQTPRYLIKTRGQQVTLSCSPISGHRSVSWYQQTPGQGLQFLFEYFSETQRNKGNFPGRFSGRQFSNSRSEMNVSTLELGDSALYLCASSPGLVPYNEQFFGPGTRLTVL.

This chain links TRBV5-8 with TRBJ1-2; 12 bases map to TRBD1. Losses at the gene ends were 3 bases for V and 7 bases for J; bases not matched to a gene: 4. The CDR3 is made up of 14 amino acids. CDR1 and CDR2 from the germline V gene are SGHTS and YDEGEE. The CDR3 sequence is CASSWDRGHSGYTF. In nucleotides, the CDR3 is TGTGCCAGCAGCTGGGACAGGGGGCATAGTGGCTACACCTTC.

The chain combines TRBV13 with TRBJ2-3; D gene uncertain. Between the trimmed V and J ends, which lost 5 bases and 6 bases, there was a span of 9 bases. Germline V gene data show CDR1 as PRHDT and CDR2 as FYEKMQ (reference sequence). The CDR3 consists of 12 residues. CDR3 sequence: CASSPPLDTQYF. The CDR3 bases are TGTGCCAGCAGCCCACCCTTGGATACGCAGTATTTT.

V is TRBV5-1 and J is TRBJ1-1; D uncertain. The CDR3 is 16 amino acids. V lost 4 bases and J 3 bases, leaving 19 bases between the germline ends. Germline-derived CDR1 and CDR2 are SGHRS and YFSETQ. For the CDR3, the DNA is TGCGCCAGCAGCACCATACCCGAGAAGAGGTACACTGAAGCTTTCTTT. It encodes CASSTIPEKRYTEAFF.

The chain employs TRBV28 and TRBJ2-5, with 15 bases fitting TRBD2. Germline trimming cut 5 bases from V and 4 bases from J; bases unmatched to any gene: 5. In germline, CDR1 is MDHEN, CDR2 SYDVKM. The CDR3 covers 16 residues. The CDR3 region has the DNA TGTGCCAGCAGTAGCTCGGGACTAGCGGGAGGAGAGACCCAGTACTTC. Translation: CASSSSGLAGGETQYF.